The rows below give T cell receptor beta chains drawn from one sample of a study of blood T cell repertoires in COVID-19. The assay was immunoSEQ multiplex PCR, and TCRdb's table has in-frame clones only and misses some. The table records 30,000 to 45,000 clones, roughly 75% of them present only once. Sequencing was carried out using peripheral blood. All receptors come from a man aged 70 or older with acute or convalescent COVID-19. CDR3s leave out the opening cysteine and the closing phenylalanine or tryptophan. Each record gives: D gene, V gene, CDR3 length, J gene, CDR3 protein. The D gene is left open where the match is weak.

d_call: NA
v_call: TRBV18
cdr3_length: 12
j_call: TRBJ1-6
cdr3_aa: ASSPGIRFSPLH

d_call: NA
v_call: TRBV7-9
cdr3_length: 16
j_call: TRBJ2-1
cdr3_aa: ASSLASMTGQRAREQF

d_call: TRBD1
v_call: TRBV2
cdr3_length: 13
j_call: TRBJ2-2
cdr3_aa: ASSAGTGYTGELF

d_call: NA
v_call: TRBV27
cdr3_length: 13
j_call: TRBJ1-5
cdr3_aa: ASSLGTNSNQPQH

d_call: TRBD2
v_call: TRBV9
cdr3_length: 15
j_call: TRBJ2-3
cdr3_aa: ASSFSGTSGSTDTQY

d_call: NA
v_call: TRBV29-1
cdr3_length: 11
j_call: TRBJ1-5
cdr3_aa: SVDRVSNQPQH

d_call: TRBD1
v_call: TRBV7-9
cdr3_length: 13
j_call: TRBJ1-5
cdr3_aa: ASSSAGQGNQPQH

d_call: NA
v_call: TRBV5-6
cdr3_length: 12
j_call: TRBJ1-2
cdr3_aa: ASSLASGDRGYT

d_call: NA
v_call: TRBV28
cdr3_length: 10
j_call: TRBJ2-7
cdr3_aa: ASSFKAFEQY

d_call: TRBD1
v_call: TRBV6-1
cdr3_length: 13
j_call: TRBJ1-4
cdr3_aa: ASSEPGQGREKLF

d_call: TRBD2
v_call: TRBV14
cdr3_length: 13
j_call: TRBJ2-2
cdr3_aa: ASSQGLAGTGELF

d_call: NA
v_call: TRBV7-2
cdr3_length: 13
j_call: TRBJ2-2
cdr3_aa: ASSSRGGSTGELF

d_call: NA
v_call: TRBV3-1/TRBV3-2
cdr3_length: 13
j_call: TRBJ2-1
cdr3_aa: ASSPWGHEDNEQF

d_call: TRBD2
v_call: TRBV11-3
cdr3_length: 15
j_call: TRBJ2-5
cdr3_aa: ASSLGRTSGRLETQY

d_call: NA
v_call: TRBV2
cdr3_length: 12
j_call: TRBJ2-7
cdr3_aa: ASSAPDTVYEQY

d_call: NA
v_call: TRBV28
cdr3_length: 10
j_call: TRBJ2-1
cdr3_aa: ASTPGGHEQF

d_call: NA
v_call: TRBV2
cdr3_length: 13
j_call: TRBJ1-5
cdr3_aa: ASSDGQGGHQPQH

d_call: NA
v_call: TRBV4-1
cdr3_length: 12
j_call: TRBJ2-3
cdr3_aa: ASSDSTDTDTQY

d_call: TRBD2
v_call: TRBV11-2
cdr3_length: 13
j_call: TRBJ2-1
cdr3_aa: ASSFQREGYNEQF

d_call: NA
v_call: TRBV10-1
cdr3_length: 13
j_call: TRBJ2-7
cdr3_aa: ARNEAEDFPYEQY

d_call: TRBD2
v_call: TRBV27
cdr3_length: 12
j_call: TRBJ2-3
cdr3_aa: ASSTGTTLDTQY

d_call: NA
v_call: TRBV5-8
cdr3_length: 11
j_call: TRBJ2-5
cdr3_aa: ASSLGGQETQY

d_call: TRBD1
v_call: TRBV5-5
cdr3_length: 12
j_call: TRBJ2-7
cdr3_aa: ASSLFGQAYEQY

d_call: NA
v_call: TRBV5-5
cdr3_length: 12
j_call: TRBJ2-3
cdr3_aa: ASSFLTDTDTQY

d_call: NA
v_call: TRBV6-5
cdr3_length: 11
j_call: TRBJ2-7
cdr3_aa: ASSGDSTYEQY

d_call: NA
v_call: TRBV2
cdr3_length: 12
j_call: TRBJ1-5
cdr3_aa: ASTRDRNNQPQH

d_call: TRBD1
v_call: TRBV18
cdr3_length: 14
j_call: TRBJ2-2
cdr3_aa: ASSPGQGAGTGELF

d_call: NA
v_call: TRBV25-1
cdr3_length: 13
j_call: TRBJ1-6
cdr3_aa: ASSGGGYNNSPLH

d_call: TRBD1
v_call: TRBV10-1
cdr3_length: 12
j_call: TRBJ2-4
cdr3_aa: ASSEYGTGTIQY

d_call: NA
v_call: TRBV19
cdr3_length: 13
j_call: TRBJ1-3
cdr3_aa: ASSPTGSSGNTIY

d_call: TRBD2
v_call: TRBV2
cdr3_length: 13
j_call: TRBJ2-1
cdr3_aa: ASTRLAGVINEQF

d_call: NA
v_call: TRBV28
cdr3_length: 10
j_call: TRBJ1-3
cdr3_aa: ASSRGAGTIY

d_call: NA
v_call: TRBV2
cdr3_length: 11
j_call: TRBJ2-7
cdr3_aa: ASTVQAGYEQY

d_call: NA
v_call: TRBV7-2
cdr3_length: 15
j_call: TRBJ2-5
cdr3_aa: ASSLGPAMGGQETQY

d_call: NA
v_call: TRBV5-6
cdr3_length: 14
j_call: TRBJ1-6
cdr3_aa: ASSLWALAGVSPLH